Only a few counts were recorded for the clone carrying this T cell receptor beta chain. Its antigen is unidentified. This entry is derived from a study of shared clonotypes between healthy human individuals. Overall study context: Per donor, three plates held CD4 naive cells, three held CD4 memory, two held CD8 naive and one held CD8 memory.

Overall study results and limits: Non-shared clonotypes had lower generation probabilities than those shared by all four donors. In several donors, around 5% of naive CD4 clonotypes appeared in common.

Clones were sequenced by immunoSEQ multiplex PCR, and TCRdb holds only the in-frame ones, with some missing. The sample lists a few million clones; about 92% were seen once. Germline V CDR1 and CDR2: MGHRA, YSYEKL. The CDR3 length is 13 residues. The J segment lost 12 bases and the V segment lost 2 bases, leaving 7 bases of the junction unmatched. The gene calls are TRBV4-1 and TRBJ2-1; TRBD2 matches 7 bases. Sequenced input: naive CD4+ T cells from PBMCs. Subset noted: CD45RA+ positively selected. The TCR was taken from a man between 18 and 35 years old in good health. Some clones in this sample may be carry-over from other donors' samples. The CDR3 here is CASSQSLAGGQFF. Here the CDR3 DNA reads TGCGCCAGCAGCCAAAGTTTAGCGGGTGGGCAGTTCTTC.